The 22 T cell receptor beta chains listed next were all sequenced from one sample in a study of neurological immune-mediated disorders. From the 5' RACE reads, TCRdb called clonotypes with MiXCR, one entry per CDR3 protein. The sample has 25,000 to 30,000 distinct CDR3 sequences; approximately 6.6% are singletons. The source material was PBMCs. These receptors originate from a woman aged 50 to 60 in good health.

J is TRBJ2-1 and V is TRBV14, with a tentative D call TRBD1 (5 bases). The V end lost 4 bases, the J end lost 2 bases, and 9 bases lay between the germline ends. The CDR3 extends over 14 amino acids. The V gene's germline CDR1 is SGHDN and CDR2 FVKESK. As DNA, the CDR3 is TGTGCCAGCAGCCGTGGCAGGGCCTACAATGAGCAGTTCTTC. This codes for CASSRGRAYNEQFF.

This clonotype was observed many times. The chain is built from TRBV20-1 and TRBJ2-7; D not resolved. Germline V gives CDR1 DFQATT, CDR2 SNEGSKA (reference sequence). The CDR3 length is 12 residues. V was cut by 6 bases and J by 3 bases, with 12 bases left in between. The CDR3 protein is CSAPGQLYEQYF. The CDR3 bases are TGCAGTGCCCCCGGGCAGCTCTACGAGCAGTACTTC.

This clonotype occurred many times. The rearrangement joins TRBV24-1 to TRBJ1-5; no reliable D call. Germline-derived CDR1 and CDR2 are KGHDR and SFDVKD. The CDR3 loop spans 15 amino acids. Trimming removed 3 bases at V and 0 bases at J, with 8 bases between. In DNA, the CDR3 is TGTGCCACCAGTGATAGTTCGTATAGCAATCAGCCCCAGCATTTT. It codes for CATSDSSYSNQPQHF.

This clonotype came up many times. The chain links TRBV20-1 to TRBJ1-1; D is unclear. The V end was cut by 5 bases, the J end by 2 bases, with 12 bases between. The germline V gene encodes CDR1 DFQATT and CDR2 SNEGSKA (reference sequence). The CDR3 runs 13 residues. CDR3: CSAAGRSNTEAFF. CDR3 in DNA: TGCAGTGCTGCCGGTCGGAGCAACACTGAAGCTTTCTTT.

This clonotype was seen at least ten times. V is TRBV20-1 and J is TRBJ2-5, with TRBD1 matching over 12 bases. The CDR3 consists of 15 residues. The V gene end was trimmed by 5 bases and the J gene end by 1 base; junction bases not matched to a gene: 5. Germline V gives CDR1 DFQATT, CDR2 SNEGSKA (reference sequence). In nucleotides, the CDR3 is TGCAGTGCTGCCGGGACAGGGGGCGGCCAAGAGACCCAGTACTTC. Its translation: CSAAGTGGGQETQYF.

This clonotype was counted at least ten times. The chain links TRBV9 to TRBJ2-1, with 7 bases identical to TRBD2. Trimming removed 3 bases from V and 1 base from J; junction bases left unmatched: 4. The CDR3 totals 15 residues. Germline V gene lookup returns CDR1 SGDLS and CDR2 YYNGEE. CDR3 in amino acids: CASSASGISYNEQFF. CDR3 bases: TGTGCCAGCAGCGCAAGCGGGATATCCTACAATGAGCAGTTCTTC.

This clonotype was seen at least ten times. The J gene is TRBJ1-1, the V gene TRBV2, with D tentatively TRBD1 (6 bases). Trimming left V 7 bases short and J 1 base short, with 10 bases between. Germline CDR1 is SNHLY and CDR2 is FYNNEI. The CDR3 has 13 amino acids. The CDR3 loop is CASKDRSNTEAFF. DNA of the CDR3: TGTGCCAGCAAGGACAGATCGAACACTGAAGCTTTCTTT.

This clonotype showed up many times. The chain is built from TRBV6-6 and TRBJ1-1; 11 bases are shared with TRBD1. This CDR3 contains 14 residues. Trimming at V came to 6 bases and at J to 11 bases, leaving 11 bases not matched to a gene. Per germline, CDR1 MNHNY and CDR2 SVGAGI (reference sequence). CDR3 amino acids: CASRRTGGDLAAFF. CDR3 bases: TGTGCCAGCAGAAGGACAGGGGGCGACTTGGCCGCTTTCTTT.

In this sample, this clonotype turned up many times. The chain carries TRBV5-1 and TRBJ1-5; TRBD1 matches at 9 bases. The junction had 7 bases not matched to a gene; V was cut back by 4 bases and J by 5 bases. Germline assignment: CDR1 SGHRS and CDR2 YFSETQ. The CDR3 runs 15 residues. DNA of the CDR3: TGCGCCAGCAGCGAACAGGGGGCGAGGGATCAGCCCCAGCATTTT. This sequence encodes CASSEQGARDQPQHF.

This chain uses TRBV6-1 with TRBJ2-7, with unresolved D. This CDR3 has 13 residues. Germline lookup yields CDR1 MNHNS and CDR2 SASEGT. V was trimmed by 4 bases and J by 0 bases, leaving 7 bases between them. CDR3 nucleotide sequence: TGTGCCAGCAGTGTGGAATACTCCTACGAGCAGTACTTC. Encoded protein: CASSVEYSYEQYF.

V is TRBV5-4 and J is TRBJ2-2, with 10 bases identical to TRBD2. The CDR3 has 17 amino acids. V was clipped by 1 base and J by 4 bases; unmatched bases: 7. Germline CDR1 SGHNT, CDR2 YYREEE (reference sequence). The CDR3 DNA reads TGTGCCAGCAGCTTGCCTTCTAGCGGGAGTATCACCGGGGAGCTGTTTTTT. This translates into CASSLPSSGSITGELFF.

The chain uses TRBV6-2 or TRBV6-3 and TRBJ2-1, with 10 bases aligning to TRBD1. This CDR3 has 13 amino acids. Germline V gene data show CDR1 as MNHEY and CDR2 as SVGEGT. The V and J ends lost 8 bases and 3 bases, in that order; junction bases with no gene match: 1. The CDR3 nucleotides are TGTGCCAGCGGGACAGGGGACTACAATGAGCAGTTCTTC. It translates to CASGTGDYNEQFF.

By sample fraction, this clonotype is medium-sized. This chain uses TRBV10-2 with TRBJ2-7; 7 nucleotides align to TRBD1. The CDR3 extends over 14 amino acids. V was clipped by 5 bases and J by 0 bases; unmatched bases: 4. In germline, CDR1 is WSHSY, CDR2 SAAADI. CDR3 bases: TGCGCCAGCAGTTGGGACAGTAACTCCTACGAGCAGTACTTC. Protein sequence: CASSWDSNSYEQYF.

This clonotype was seen ten or more times. V is TRBV29-1 and J is TRBJ2-1, with 11 nucleotides matching TRBD1. V lost 6 bases and J lost 9; bases outside the gene matches: 10. The germline CDR1 and CDR2 sequences are SQVTM and ANQGSEA. The CDR3 is made up of 14 amino acids. The CDR3 DNA is TGCAGCGTCGCGGACAGGGGGCTGTCGGGTGAGCAGTTCTTC. This translates into CSVADRGLSGEQFF.

This clonotype was seen repeatedly, ten times or more. The chain recombines TRBV20-1 with TRBJ1-1; D remains ambiguous. The CDR3 covers 16 residues. Trimming took off 1 base at V and 1 base at J, with 16 bases between the two ends. Germline V gene data show CDR1 as DFQATT and CDR2 as SNEGSKA (reference sequence). CDR3 DNA sequence: TGCAGTGCTAGAGCGTTACTTGGACGAGGGAACACTGAAGCTTTCTTT. Translating gives CSARALLGRGNTEAFF.

This clonotype was observed many times. The V and J genes are TRBV5-1 and TRBJ1-2; D is unresolved. There are 14 residues in the CDR3. The germline V gene has CDR1 SGHRS and CDR2 YFSETQ. V was trimmed by 0 bases and J by 4 bases, leaving 10 bases between them. The CDR3 region is CASSLGQSSYGYTF. Here the CDR3 DNA reads TGCGCCAGCAGCTTGGGTCAGAGTAGCTATGGCTACACCTTC.

This clonotype was observed many times. The gene calls are TRBV5-1 and TRBJ2-2; 8 positions match TRBD1. CDR1 is SGHRS and CDR2 is YFSETQ in the germline V gene. The CDR3 is 14 amino acids. The V segment lost 4 bases and the J segment 6 bases; nucleotides outside the gene matches: 5. This CDR3 is CASSATGGSGELFF. The CDR3 DNA reads TGCGCCAGCAGCGCTACAGGGGGTTCCGGGGAGCTGTTTTTT.

Ten or more counts support this clonotype. The CDR3 DNA sequence: TGTGCCAGCAGCTTAGGTGGCGGCCTACAGGGGGCGCGAGAGCAGTACTTC. Its translation is CASSLGGGLQGAREQYF. The rearrangement links TRBV7-2 to TRBJ2-7; 9 nucleotides match TRBD1. Germline CDR1 is SGHTA and CDR2 is FQGNSA. This CDR3 is 17 amino acids long. V shed 1 base and J 7 bases; nucleotides not matched to a gene: 14.

There are many counts of this clonotype. V usage is TRBV9 and J usage is TRBJ1-6; D is uncertain. Germline V gene lookup returns CDR1 SGDLS and CDR2 YYNGEE. Trimming stripped 0 bases from V and 7 bases from J, with 11 bases between. This CDR3 is built from 15 residues. The CDR3 DNA sequence: TGTGCCAGCAGCGTAGGGAACACCAGGAATTCACCCCTCCACTTT. Its protein product is CASSVGNTRNSPLHF.

This clonotype occurred many times. The chain links TRBV6-5 to TRBJ2-2; possible D gene TRBD2, 6 bases. There are 16 residues in the CDR3. With 6 bases removed from V and 2 bases from J, the gap between germline ends came to 16 bases. Germline loops: CDR1 MNHEY, CDR2 SVGAGI. DNA for the CDR3: TGTGCCAGCAGCCGACGTACGGGGACTAACACCGGGGAGCTGTTTTTT. Translating it yields CASSRRTGTNTGELFF.

This clonotype has a count of ten or more. The chain recombines TRBV20-1 with TRBJ2-7; 8 positions agree with TRBD2. This CDR3 spans 15 amino acids. V was pared by 6 bases and J by 2 bases, with 12 bases of the junction left unmatched. CDR1 and CDR2 (germline): DFQATT, SNEGSKA (reference sequence). The chain's CDR3 is CSAFQTSVDTYEQYF. CDR3 DNA: TGCAGTGCCTTCCAGACTAGCGTCGACACCTACGAGCAGTACTTC.

This clonotype was seen at least ten times. The chain links TRBV4-1 to TRBJ1-4, with a weak D call TRBD1 (6 bases). From germline, CDR1 is MGHRA and CDR2 YSYEKL. The CDR3 runs to 15 residues. Trimming left V 0 bases short and J 10 bases short, with 15 bases between. The CDR3 here is CASSQETGPGGKLFF. CDR3 sequence (DNA): TGCGCCAGCAGCCAAGAGACAGGCCCCGGGGGAAAACTGTTTTTT.